This T cell receptor (beta chain) was retrieved from a study of blood T cells in healthy people across ages. With regard to this clonotype: A junction boundary mismatches the germline segment, possibly from a read error.

The CDR3 contains 12 residues. The germline gives CDR1 SGHTA, CDR2 FQGNSA. The second PCR ran about 6 to 11 cycles with a sample-barcoded 5' primer and J-beta primers. TCRdb re-derived calls from the 5' RACE reads in MiXCR, one entry per CDR3 protein. Here the sample spans over a million distinct CDR3 sequences, 45% being singletons. Sample: blood. This TCR came from a woman aged 55-69 years in good health. This chain joins TRBV7-2 and TRBJ2-1; D is unresolved. CDR3 nucleotide sequence: TGTGCCAGCATCTTAGGGTGGAATGAGCAGTTCTTC. Translation gives CASILGWNEQFF.